The sequence of this T cell receptor (beta chain) was determined in a study of T cell responses to AZD1222 COVID-19 vaccine. The protocol was immunoSEQ multiplex PCR, while the TCRdb copy is restricted to in-frame clones and leaves out a portion. The table has about 150,000 clones, nearly 95% seen once. This CDR3 is built from 13 residues. In germline, CDR1 is MNHNY, CDR2 SVGAGI (reference sequence). V was pared by 6 bases and J by 5 bases, with 14 bases between. A note on this clone: Its antigen is unidentified.

Regarding the study as a whole: White British people made up most donors, females outnumbered males, and clonal diversity was possibly underestimated. Every sample of the repertoires postdated the peak T cell response. The study identified only 6 or 7 AZD1222 recipients as seropositive at baseline.

Sequencing was performed on peripheral blood, taken on day 0 of AZD1222 vaccination. This chain uses TRBV6-6 with TRBJ2-7; a weak D match, TRBD1 (6 bases). The sequence came from an adult in good health. CDR3 sequence (DNA): TGTGCCAGCAGCTCTACAGGGATCAACGAGCAGTACTTC. It codes for CASSSTGINEQYF.